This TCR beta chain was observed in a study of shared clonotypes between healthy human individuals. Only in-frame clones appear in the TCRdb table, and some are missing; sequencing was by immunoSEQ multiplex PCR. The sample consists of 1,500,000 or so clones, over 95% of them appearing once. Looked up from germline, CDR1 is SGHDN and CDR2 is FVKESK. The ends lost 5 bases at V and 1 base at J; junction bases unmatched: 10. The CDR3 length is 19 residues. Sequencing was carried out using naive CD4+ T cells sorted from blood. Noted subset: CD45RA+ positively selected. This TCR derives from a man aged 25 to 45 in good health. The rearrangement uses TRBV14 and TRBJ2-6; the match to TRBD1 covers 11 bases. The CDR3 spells CASSLIRDRGSSGANVLTF. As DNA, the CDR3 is TGTGCCAGCAGCTTAATCCGGGACAGGGGGTCATCTGGGGCCAACGTCCTGACTTTC.